This TCR beta chain originates from a study of T cells in localized non-small cell lung cancer. Study results and limitations: Patients showing higher blood T cell density tended to see longer overall survival.

This clone was observed a handful of times. Its antigen is undetermined. Adjacent lung was taken at least 2 cm from the tumor margin, free of atypia. Sequencing used immunoSEQ multiplex PCR; TCRdb keeps in-frame clones, though not all of them. Here the sample spans 2,400 or so clones, 30% to 40% being singletons. The germline V gene has CDR1 LNHNV and CDR2 YYDKDF (reference sequence). The CDR3 consists of 15 residues. Trimming took 0 bases from V and 5 from J, leaving 13 bases between them. This receptor was identified in a man aged 35 to 69 with stage II lung adenocarcinoma. Sequenced material: normal lung tissue next to the tumor, taken before any cancer treatment. The chain carries TRBV15 and TRBJ1-2, with no clear D. The CDR3 nucleotides read TGTGCCACCAGCAGAGAACAGACACTAGCTTATGGCTACACCTTC. Residues: CATSREQTLAYGYTF.